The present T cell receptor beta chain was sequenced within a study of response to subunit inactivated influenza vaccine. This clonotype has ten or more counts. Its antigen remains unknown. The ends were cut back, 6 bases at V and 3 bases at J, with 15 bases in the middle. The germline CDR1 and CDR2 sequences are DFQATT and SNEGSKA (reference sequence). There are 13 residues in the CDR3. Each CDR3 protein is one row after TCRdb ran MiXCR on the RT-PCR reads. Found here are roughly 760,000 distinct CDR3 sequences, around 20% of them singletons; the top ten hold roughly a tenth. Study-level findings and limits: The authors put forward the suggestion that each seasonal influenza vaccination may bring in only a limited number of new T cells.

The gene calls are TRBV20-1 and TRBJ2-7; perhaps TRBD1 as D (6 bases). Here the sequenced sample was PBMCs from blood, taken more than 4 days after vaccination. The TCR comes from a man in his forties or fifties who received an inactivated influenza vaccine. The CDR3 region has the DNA TGCAGTGCACGTCTAGGGGGTGGCTACGAGCAGTACTTC. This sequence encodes CSARLGGGYEQYF.